A selection of T cell receptor beta chains follows, all from one sample in a study of graft-versus-host responses after intestinal transplantation. This table comes from immunoSEQ multiplex PCR, and its TCRdb copy is limited to in-frame clones, with some not included. The data show approximately 20,000 clones, over 35% seen once. This specimen consisted of alloreactive CD4+ T cells from a mixed lymphocyte reaction culture, obtained before intestinal transplant. These receptors were collected from a human patient who received an intestinal transplant. Each CDR3 is given without its conserved first and last residue. The size field is filled for only some rows; it gives once, few, many or a size class.

>TRBJ2-6|-|TRBV6-5
ASSYAGSGANVLT
>TRBJ1-2|few|TRBV28
ASSHPRTSST
>TRBJ2-1|-|TRBV7-9
ASSLWSYNEQF
>TRBJ1-1|-|TRBV27
ASSFMRGTEAF
>TRBJ1-2|-|TRBV7-9
ASSSTLHVYGYT
>TRBJ2-1|-|TRBV5-8
ASSFRLAHEQF
>TRBJ1-5|-|TRBV27
ASSLFRDVGSQH
>TRBJ2-5|few|TRBV13
ASSYIQGETQY
>TRBJ2-1|few|TRBV4-2
ASSPWGLANNEQF
>TRBJ1-1|-|TRBV7-9
ASRSWQVNTEAF
>TRBJ1-3|-|TRBV6-1
ASRVDALSGNTIY
>TRBJ2-2|few|TRBV7-7
ASSNTSRVGTGELF
>TRBJ1-6|-|TRBV19
ASSIAGQVNSPLH
>TRBJ1-3|medium-sized|TRBV4-1
ASSHPRTGLSGNTIY
>TRBJ2-7|-|TRBV5-1
ASSLKTGVHEQY
>TRBJ2-6|-|TRBV18
ASSPQSGSGANVLT
>TRBJ2-1|-|TRBV18
ASSPPKGAGGDNEQF
>TRBJ2-7|-|TRBV6-6
ASSYSSGGGYEQY
>TRBJ1-2|few|TRBV10-2
ASSEIWASYGYT
>TRBJ1-2|medium-sized|TRBV19
ASSITATPNYGYT
>TRBJ2-3|-|TRBV11-2
ASSSWRGFTDTQY
>TRBJ2-3|-|TRBV6-1
ASKAGEVTDTQY
>TRBJ2-7|-|TRBV10-3
AISESTGPSSYEQY
>TRBJ1-1|-|TRBV5-1
ASSLTPGRPEAF
>TRBJ1-2|few|TRBV2
ASRPGPGDGYT
>TRBJ2-5|few|TRBV9
ASSVAPSGGAETQY
>TRBJ2-1|-|TRBV10-3
AISDGGGLYNEQF
>TRBJ1-1|-|TRBV5-1
ASSSGQITEAF
>TRBJ1-5|-|TRBV5-1
ASSPGTGDRNQPQH
>TRBJ2-7|-|TRBV28
ASRDRITLQY
>TRBJ2-7|few|TRBV6-6
ASSRTRGTYEQY
>TRBJ1-1|-|TRBV5-4
ASSPDRGNTEAF
>TRBJ2-1|-|TRBV19
ASSIRSFSSEQF
>TRBJ1-1|-|TRBV20-1
SARTGERAF
>TRBJ1-2|few|TRBV4-2
ASSHTMNRGYGYT
>TRBJ1-5|-|TRBV6-1
ASSDQGGHQPQH
>TRBJ1-5|-|TRBV7-2
ASSLVGQIPNQPQH
>TRBJ2-5|-|TRBV11-3
ASSLDGTHSLRTQY
>TRBJ1-2|-|TRBV6-1
ASSATGWTGYT
>TRBJ1-3|few|TRBV18
ASSPRDSGNTIY
>TRBJ2-7|-|TRBV7-8
ASSRRGGSEQY
>TRBJ1-1|few|TRBV6-6
ASSPPARSTEAF
>TRBJ1-1|-|TRBV7-3
ASSLTAFRNTEAF
>TRBJ1-6|few|TRBV12-5
ASGSPVPGSYSPLH
>TRBJ1-2|medium-sized|TRBV5-6
ASSLGGYGYT
>TRBJ2-7|-|TRBV5-1
ASSLGARGYEQY
>TRBJ1-2|-|TRBV6-6
ASSKDRDYGYT
>TRBJ1-5|-|TRBV6-6
ASSNRGGAGYQPQH
>TRBJ1-6|-|TRBV2
ASRGEINSPLH
>TRBJ2-7|-|TRBV18
ASSPGIHEQY
>TRBJ2-3|-|TRBV5-4
ASKKRDPSTDTQY
>TRBJ1-2|few|TRBV18
ASSPPRGTGFYGYT
>TRBJ2-7|few|TRBV11-2
ASSTWTAGTYEQY
>TRBJ1-2|-|TRBV7-9
ASSHRGAVGISYT
>TRBJ1-1|-|TRBV7-9
ASSQHSRVVEAF